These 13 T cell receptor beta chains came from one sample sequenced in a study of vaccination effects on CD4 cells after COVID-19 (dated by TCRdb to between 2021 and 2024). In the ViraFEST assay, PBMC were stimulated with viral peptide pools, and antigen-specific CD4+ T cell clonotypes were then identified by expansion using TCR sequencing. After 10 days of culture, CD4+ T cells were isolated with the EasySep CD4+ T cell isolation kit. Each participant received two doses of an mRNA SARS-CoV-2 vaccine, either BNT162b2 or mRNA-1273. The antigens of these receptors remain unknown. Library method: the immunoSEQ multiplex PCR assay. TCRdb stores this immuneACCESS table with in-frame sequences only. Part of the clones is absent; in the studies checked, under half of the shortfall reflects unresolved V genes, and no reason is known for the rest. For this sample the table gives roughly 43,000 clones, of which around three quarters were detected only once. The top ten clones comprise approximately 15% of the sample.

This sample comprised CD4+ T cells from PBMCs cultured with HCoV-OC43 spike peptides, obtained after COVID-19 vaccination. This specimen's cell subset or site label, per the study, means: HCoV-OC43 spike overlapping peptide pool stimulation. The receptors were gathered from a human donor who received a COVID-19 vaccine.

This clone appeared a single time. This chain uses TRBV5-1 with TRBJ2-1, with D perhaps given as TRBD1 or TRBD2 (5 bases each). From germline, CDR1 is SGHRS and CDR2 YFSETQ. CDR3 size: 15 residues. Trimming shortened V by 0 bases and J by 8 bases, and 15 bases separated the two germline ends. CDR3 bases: TGCGCCAGCAGCTTGGCTCTGGGGGATAGGGATGAGCAGTTCTTC. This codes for CASSLALGDRDEQFF.

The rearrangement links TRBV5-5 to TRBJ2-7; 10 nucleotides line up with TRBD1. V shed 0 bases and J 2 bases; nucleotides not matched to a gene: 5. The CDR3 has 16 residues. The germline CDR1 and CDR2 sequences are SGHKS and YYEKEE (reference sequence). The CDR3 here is CASSLAPGQGTYEQYF. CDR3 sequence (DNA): TGTGCCAGCAGCTTGGCTCCGGGACAGGGGACCTACGAGCAGTACTTC.

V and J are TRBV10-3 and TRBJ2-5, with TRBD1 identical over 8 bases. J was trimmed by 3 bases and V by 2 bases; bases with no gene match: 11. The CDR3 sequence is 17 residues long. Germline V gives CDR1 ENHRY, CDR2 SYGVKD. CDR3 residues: CAISERTPGQGKETQYF. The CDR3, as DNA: TGTGCCATCAGTGAGCGTACCCCCGGACAGGGCAAAGAGACCCAGTACTTC.

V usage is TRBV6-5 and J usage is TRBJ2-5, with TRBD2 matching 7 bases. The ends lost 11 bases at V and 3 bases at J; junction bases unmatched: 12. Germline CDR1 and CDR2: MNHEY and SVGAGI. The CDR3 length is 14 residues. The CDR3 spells CAGRSGATKETQYF. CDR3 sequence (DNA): TGTGCCGGTCGGAGCGGGGCGACTAAAGAGACCCAGTACTTC.

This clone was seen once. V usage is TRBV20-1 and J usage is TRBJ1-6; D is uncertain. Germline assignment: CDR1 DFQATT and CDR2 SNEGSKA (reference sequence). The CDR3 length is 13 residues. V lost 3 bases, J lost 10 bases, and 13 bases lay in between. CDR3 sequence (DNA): TGCAGTGCTAGTGAAGGCGGCGGGTCACCCCTCCACTTT. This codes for CSASEGGGSPLHF.

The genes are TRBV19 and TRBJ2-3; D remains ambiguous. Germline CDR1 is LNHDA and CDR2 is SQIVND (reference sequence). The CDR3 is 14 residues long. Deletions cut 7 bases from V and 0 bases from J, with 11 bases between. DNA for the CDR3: TGTGCCAGTACCGACGGGTTCAGCACAGATACGCAGTATTTT. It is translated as CASTDGFSTDTQYF.

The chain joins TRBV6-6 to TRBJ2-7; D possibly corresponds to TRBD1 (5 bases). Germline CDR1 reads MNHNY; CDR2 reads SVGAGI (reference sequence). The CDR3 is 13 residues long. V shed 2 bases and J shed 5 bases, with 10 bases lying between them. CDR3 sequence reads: CASSYIQDNEQYF. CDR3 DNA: TGTGCCAGCAGTTACATCCAGGACAACGAGCAGTACTTC.

DNA for the CDR3: TGTGCCAGCAGCTTGGGCGGGGACAGGGGTTACGAGCAGTACTTC. Amino acids: CASSLGGDRGYEQYF. V gene TRBV5-4 combines with J gene TRBJ2-7; 10 positions match TRBD1. The CDR3 has 15 residues. V lost 0 bases to trimming and J lost 4 bases; unmatched junction nucleotides: 4. Germline V CDR1 and CDR2: SGHNT, YYREEE (reference sequence).

The CDR3: CASSSTAGWNSYTF. DNA of the CDR3: TGTGCCAGCAGCTCGACCGCAGGGTGGAATAGCTACACCTTC. The chain carries TRBV7-9 and TRBJ1-2; a possible D gene is TRBD1 (5 bases). Trimming pared 4 bases from V and 9 bases from J, leaving 18 bases between. CDR3 length equals 14 residues. The germline gives CDR1 SEHNR, CDR2 FQNEAQ (reference sequence). Filled out from reference TRBV7-9 and TRBJ1-2, the complete variable domain reads DTGVSQNPRHKITKRGQNVTFRCDPISEHNRLYWYRQTLGQGPEFLTYFQNEAQLEKSRLLSDRFSAERPKGSFSTLEIQRTEQGDSAMYLCASSSTAGWNSYTFGSGTRLTVV.

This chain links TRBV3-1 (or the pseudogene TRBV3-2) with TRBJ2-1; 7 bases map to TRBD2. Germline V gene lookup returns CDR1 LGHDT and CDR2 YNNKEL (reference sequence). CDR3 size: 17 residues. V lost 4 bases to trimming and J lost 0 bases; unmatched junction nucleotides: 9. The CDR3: CASSRGSGTTSYNEQFF. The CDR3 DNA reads TGTGCCAGCAGCCGGGGGTCCGGGACTACCTCCTACAATGAGCAGTTCTTC.

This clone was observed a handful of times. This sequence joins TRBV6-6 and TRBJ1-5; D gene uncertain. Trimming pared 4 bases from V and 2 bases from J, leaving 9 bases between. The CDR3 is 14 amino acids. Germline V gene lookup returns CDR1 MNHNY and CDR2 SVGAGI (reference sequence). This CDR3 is CASSFEVGNQPQHF. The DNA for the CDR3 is TGTGCCAGCAGTTTCGAAGTTGGCAATCAGCCCCAGCATTTT.

The CDR3 reads CASSQAGPDTQYF. The CDR3 DNA is TGTGCCAGCAGCCAGGCAGGCCCAGATACGCAGTATTTT. The chain combines TRBV3-1 (or the pseudogene TRBV3-2) with TRBJ2-3; D is uncertain. The germline V gene has CDR1 LGHDT and CDR2 YNNKEL (reference sequence). The ends were cut back, 3 bases at V and 4 bases at J, with 8 bases in the middle. The CDR3 consists of 13 residues.

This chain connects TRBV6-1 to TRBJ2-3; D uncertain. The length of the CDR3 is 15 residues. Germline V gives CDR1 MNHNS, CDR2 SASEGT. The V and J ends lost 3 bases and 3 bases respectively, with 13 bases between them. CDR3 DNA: TGTGCCAGCAGTGACCCTCCTTTCAAGACAGATACGCAGTATTTT. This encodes CASSDPPFKTDTQYF.